This record concerns one T cell receptor (beta chain) sequence. Antigen: not known. Unmatched junction bases numbered 8, after V lost 3 bases and J lost 6 bases. The CDR3 contains 16 residues. Germline CDR1 is LGHNA and CDR2 is YNFKEQ. Some clones are missing from TCRdb's copy, which holds only in-frame ones; the method was immunoSEQ multiplex PCR. Here the sample spans about 110,000 clones, 70% to 85% being singletons. The source of the sample is a study of cytomegalovirus exposure and HLA in healthy donors. The study, taken as a whole, reports: According to a subsequent analysis, TCR clusters identified in the first cohort showed a tendency to co-occur across the approximately 120 validation repertoires. Generally TCR sequences proved uncommon, though certain public TCRs appeared in numerous donors. Cytomegalovirus-associated status was assigned to 164 TCR beta chains.

The clonotype originates from a woman aged 18-29 years in good health and CMV-seronegative. This chain uses TRBV4-2 with TRBJ2-7, with TRBD2 identical over 13 bases. Sequenced sample: PBMCs. The DNA of the CDR3 is TGTGCCAGCAGCCATCCGGGACTAGCGGGGTCAAGCGAGCAGTACTTC. Translating gives CASSHPGLAGSSEQYF.